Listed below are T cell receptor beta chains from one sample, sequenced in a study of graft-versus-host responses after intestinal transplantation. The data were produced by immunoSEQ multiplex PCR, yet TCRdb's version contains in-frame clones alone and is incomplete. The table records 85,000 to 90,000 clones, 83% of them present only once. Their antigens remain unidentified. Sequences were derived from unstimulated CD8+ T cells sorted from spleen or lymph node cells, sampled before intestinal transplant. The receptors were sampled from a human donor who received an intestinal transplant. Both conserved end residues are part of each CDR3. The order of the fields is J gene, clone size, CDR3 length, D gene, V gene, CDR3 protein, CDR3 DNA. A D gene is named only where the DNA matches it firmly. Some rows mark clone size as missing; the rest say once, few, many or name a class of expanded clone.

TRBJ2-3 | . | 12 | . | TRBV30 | CACTQGEDTQYF | TGTGCCTGTACCCAGGGCGAGGATACGCAGTATTTT
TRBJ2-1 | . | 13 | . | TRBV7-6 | CASSLTTVNEQFF | TGTGCCAGCAGCCTTACTACAGTTAATGAGCAGTTCTTC
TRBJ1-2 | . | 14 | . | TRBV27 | CASSLQGNNYGYTF | TGTGCCAGCAGTTTACAGGGGAATAACTATGGCTACACCTTC
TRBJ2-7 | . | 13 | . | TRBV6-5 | CATMGVDSYEQYF | TGTGCCACCATGGGGGTGGACTCCTACGAGCAGTACTTC
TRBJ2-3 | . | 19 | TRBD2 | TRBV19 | CASSIPPGLAEGGTDTQYF | TGTGCCAGTAGTATCCCTCCGGGACTAGCGGAGGGGGGCACAGATACGCAGTATTTT
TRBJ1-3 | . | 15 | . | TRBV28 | CASSFGGSAGNTIYF | TGTGCCAGCAGTTTTGGGGGGTCTGCTGGAAACACCATATATTTT
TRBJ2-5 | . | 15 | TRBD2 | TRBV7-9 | CASSLEAGVQETQYF | TGTGCCAGCAGCCTTGAAGCGGGAGTCCAAGAGACCCAGTACTTC
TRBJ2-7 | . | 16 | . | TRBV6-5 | CASSYSSESPSYEQYF | TGTGCCAGCAGTTACTCGAGTGAGTCACCTTCGTACGAGCAGTACTTC
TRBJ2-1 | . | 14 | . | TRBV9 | CASSVGTADSEQFF | TGTGCCAGCAGCGTCGGGACGGCCGATAGTGAGCAGTTCTTC
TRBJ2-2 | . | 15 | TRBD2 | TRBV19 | CASSPLAGGTGELFF | TGTGCCAGTAGTCCCCTAGCGGGAGGGACCGGGGAGCTGTTTTTT
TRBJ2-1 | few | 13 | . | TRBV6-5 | CASSPDSPHEQFF | TGTGCCAGCAGCCCCGACTCCCCCCATGAGCAGTTCTTC
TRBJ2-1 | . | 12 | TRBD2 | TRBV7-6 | CASSPRAGELFF | TGTGCCAGCAGCCCAAGGGCGGGAGAACTGTTCTTC
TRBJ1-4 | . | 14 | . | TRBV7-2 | CASSFWWGHEKLFF | TGTGCCAGCAGCTTTTGGTGGGGGCATGAAAAACTGTTTTTT
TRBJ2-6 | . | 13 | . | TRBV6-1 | CASSSTGANVLTF | TGTGCCAGCAGTAGCACTGGGGCCAACGTCCTGACTTTC
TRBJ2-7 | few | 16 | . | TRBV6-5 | CASSYQDPGAPYEQYF | TGTGCCAGCAGTTACCAAGACCCAGGGGCCCCTTACGAGCAGTACTTC
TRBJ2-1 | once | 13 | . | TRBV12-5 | CASGLKWGDEQFF | TGTGCTAGTGGTTTAAAATGGGGAGATGAGCAGTTCTTC
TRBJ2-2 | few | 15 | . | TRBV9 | CASSVSGREAGELFF | TGTGCCAGCAGCGTCTCAGGTCGTGAAGCCGGGGAGCTGTTTTTT
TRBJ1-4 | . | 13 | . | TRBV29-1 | CSTRGATNEKLFF | TGCAGCACAAGGGGGGCAACTAATGAAAAACTGTTTTTT
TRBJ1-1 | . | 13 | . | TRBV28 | CASTLGQRTEAFF | TGTGCCAGCACTCTTGGACAGAGAACTGAAGCTTTCTTT
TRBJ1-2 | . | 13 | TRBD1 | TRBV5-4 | CASSSDRDYGYTF | TGTGCCAGCAGCTCCGACAGGGACTATGGCTACACCTTC
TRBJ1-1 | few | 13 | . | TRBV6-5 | CASSYSENTEAFF | TGTGCCAGCAGTTACTCTGAGAACACTGAAGCTTTCTTT
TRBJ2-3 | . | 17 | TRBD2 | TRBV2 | CASRSVSSGGSTDTQYF | TGTGCCAGCCGCAGCGTCTCTAGCGGGGGAAGCACAGATACGCAGTATTTT
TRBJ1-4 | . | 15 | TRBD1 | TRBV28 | CASSDRDRVGEKLFF | TGTGCCAGCAGCGACCGGGACAGGGTAGGGGAAAAACTGTTTTTT
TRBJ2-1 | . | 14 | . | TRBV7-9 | CASSFDYLVDEQFF | TGTGCCAGCAGTTTTGACTACCTCGTTGATGAGCAGTTCTTC
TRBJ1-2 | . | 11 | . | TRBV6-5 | CASRGNYGYTF | TGTGCCAGCAGGGGAAACTATGGCTACACCTTC
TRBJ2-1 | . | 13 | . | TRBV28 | CASRNGGWNEQFF | TGTGCCAGCAGGAATGGGGGTTGGAATGAGCAGTTCTTC
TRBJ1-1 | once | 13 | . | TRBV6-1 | CASRGYSYTEAFF | TGTGCCAGCAGAGGCTACAGCTACACTGAAGCTTTCTTT
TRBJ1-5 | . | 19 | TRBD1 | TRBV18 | CASSQGTGVAPNSNQPQHF | TGTGCCAGCTCACAGGGGACAGGTGTTGCCCCTAATAGCAATCAGCCCCAGCATTTT
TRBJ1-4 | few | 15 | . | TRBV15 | CATSLGGGTNEKLFF | TGTGCCACCAGCTTGGGTGGGGGTACGAATGAAAAACTGTTTTTT
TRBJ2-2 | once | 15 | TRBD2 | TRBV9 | CASSGLAGDTGELFF | TGTGCCAGCAGCGGACTAGCGGGAGACACCGGGGAGCTGTTTTTT
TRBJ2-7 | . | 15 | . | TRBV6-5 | CASSYSIGASYEQYF | TGTGCCAGCAGTTACTCGATAGGAGCCTCCTACGAGCAGTACTTC
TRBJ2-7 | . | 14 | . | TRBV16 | CASRRRETGVGKYF | TGTGCCAGCAGGCGAAGAGAAACCGGGGTAGGAAAGTACTTC
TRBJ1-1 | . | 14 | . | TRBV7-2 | CASSWLTDNTEAFF | TGTGCCAGCAGCTGGTTGACCGACAACACTGAAGCTTTCTTT
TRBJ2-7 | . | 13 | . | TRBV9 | CASSADGGYEQYF | TGTGCCAGCAGCGCAGATGGGGGATACGAGCAGTACTTC
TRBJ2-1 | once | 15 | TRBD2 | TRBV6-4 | CASSARREGPSEQFF | TGTGCCAGCAGCGCACGGCGGGAGGGCCCTAGTGAGCAGTTCTTC
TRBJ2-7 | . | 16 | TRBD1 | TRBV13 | CASSLSGTGKYYEQYF | TGTGCCAGCAGCTTAAGTGGGACAGGAAAATACTACGAGCAGTACTTC
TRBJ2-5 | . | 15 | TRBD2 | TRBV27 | CASSSRLAGGGEQYF | TGTGCCAGCAGTTCCCGACTAGCGGGAGGTGGAGAGCAGTACTTC
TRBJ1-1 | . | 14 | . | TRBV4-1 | CASGVMGDAPEAFF | TGCGCCAGCGGGGTCATGGGGGACGCCCCTGAAGCTTTCTTT
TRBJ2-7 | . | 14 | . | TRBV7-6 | CASMGAEGDYEQYF | TGTGCCAGCATGGGGGCCGAAGGGGACTACGAGCAGTACTTC
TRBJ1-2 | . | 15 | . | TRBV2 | CASSGRTAPHDGYTF | TGTGCCAGCAGTGGGAGGACAGCACCGCACGATGGCTACACCTTC
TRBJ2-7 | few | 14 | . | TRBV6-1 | CASSFSGGGYEQYF | TGTGCCAGCAGTTTTTCAGGAGGGGGCTACGAGCAGTACTTC
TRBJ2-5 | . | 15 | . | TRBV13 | CASSSDRDSQETQYF | TGTGCCAGCAGCTCGGACCGGGACTCCCAAGAGACCCAGTACTTC
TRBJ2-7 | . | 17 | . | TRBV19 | CASSNSLAEGVSYEQYF | TGTGCCAGTAGTAATAGTCTAGCGGAGGGGGTCTCCTACGAGCAGTACTTC
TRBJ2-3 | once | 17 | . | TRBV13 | CASSSQEGYRDTDTQYF | TGTGCCAGCAGCTCCCAAGAGGGCTACAGGGACACAGATACGCAGTATTTT
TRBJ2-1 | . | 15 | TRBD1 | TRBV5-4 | CASSPGQGYYNEQFF | TGTGCCAGCAGCCCGGGACAGGGGTACTACAATGAGCAGTTCTTC
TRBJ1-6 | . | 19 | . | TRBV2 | CASSEASGHTSSYNSPLHF | TGTGCCAGCAGTGAAGCCTCGGGGCACACAAGCTCCTATAATTCACCCCTCCACTTT
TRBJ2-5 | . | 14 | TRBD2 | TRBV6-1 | CASSPGLAGETQYF | TGTGCCAGCAGCCCTGGGCTAGCGGGGGAGACCCAGTACTTC
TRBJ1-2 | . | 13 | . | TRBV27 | CASSRTANYGYTF | TGTGCCAGCAGCCGGACAGCTAACTATGGCTACACCTTC
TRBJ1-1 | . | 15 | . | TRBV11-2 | CASSLGPRLNTEAFF | TGTGCCAGCAGCTTAGGTCCGAGGCTGAACACTGAAGCTTTCTTT
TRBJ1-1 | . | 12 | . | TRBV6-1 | CASTTGGTEAFF | TGTGCCAGCACCACGGGGGGCACTGAAGCTTTCTTT
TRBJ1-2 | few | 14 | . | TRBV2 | CASSEVAEGDGYTF | TGTGCCAGCAGTGAAGTGGCAGAAGGGGATGGCTACACCTTC
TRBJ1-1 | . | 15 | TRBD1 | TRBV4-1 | CASNPPDRSYTEAFF | TGCGCCAGCAACCCTCCGGACAGGAGTTACACTGAAGCTTTCTTT
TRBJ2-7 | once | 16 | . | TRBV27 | CASSPIQGYRAYEQYF | TGTGCCAGCAGTCCCATCCAGGGCTATCGAGCCTACGAGCAGTACTTC
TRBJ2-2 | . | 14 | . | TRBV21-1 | CASSKAGNTGELFF | TGTGCCAGCAGCAAAGCGGGGAACACCGGGGAGCTGTTTTTT
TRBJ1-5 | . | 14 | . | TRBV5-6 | CASSLAGSNQPQHF | TGTGCCAGCAGCTTGGCAGGAAGCAATCAGCCCCAGCATTTT
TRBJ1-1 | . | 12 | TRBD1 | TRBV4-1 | CASSQGTVKAFF | TGCGCCAGCAGCCAGGGGACAGTAAAAGCTTTCTTT
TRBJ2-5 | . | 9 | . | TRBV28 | CAIGETQYF | TGTGCCATTGGGGAGACCCAGTACTTC